This note documents a single T cell receptor beta chain sequence. TCRdb's table, derived via immunoSEQ multiplex PCR, lists solely in-frame clones and lacks some. The table includes some 69,000 clones, about 90% detected once. The CDR3 loop spans 19 amino acids. CDR1 is SGHTA, CDR2 FQGNSA, per germline. V was pared by 3 bases and J by 4 bases, with 16 bases of the junction left unmatched. This entry comes from a study of OX40 agonist ivuxolimab in advanced cancers. Study-level background: Patients achieving partial responses numbered three: one hepatocellular carcinoma case and two cutaneous melanoma cases.

The sequence was obtained from an adult with an advanced solid tumor such as melanoma, head and neck, liver or kidney cancer. This rearrangement joins TRBV7-2 to TRBJ2-7; 12 bases line up with TRBD2. The sequenced sample was CD4+ or CD8+ T cells sorted from blood, obtained in a trial of the OX40 agonist ivuxolimab. The CDR3 here is CASSFRGLAGYSGSYEQYF. CDR3 nucleotides: TGTGCCAGCAGCTTCAGGGGACTAGCGGGCTACTCAGGGTCTTACGAGCAGTACTTC. Supplemented by reference TRBV7-2 and TRBJ2-7, the full variable domain reads GAGVSQSPSNKVTEKGKDVELRCDPISGHTALYWYRQSLGQGLEFLIYFQGNSAPDKSGLPSDRFSAERTGGSVSTLTIQRTQQEDSAVYLCASSFRGLAGYSGSYEQYFGPGTRLTVT.